This entry lists 5 T cell receptor beta chains sequenced from one sample in a study of metastatic and nonmetastatic thyroid tumors (dated by TCRdb to 2020 to 2021). None of the patients had been given any treatment before thyroid surgery. Receptors were amplified or captured by PCR. Sequencing relied on an Illumina HiSeq 4000. In TCRdb, the public reads were trimmed at Q25 with fastp and aligned with MiXCR, with productive beta chains retained. For this sample there are about 43,000 clones; approximately 3% appear just once. Of the sample, 9.5% to 10% falls within the top ten clones. Source material: blood. Source of these receptors: a female donor with papillary thyroid cancer or a benign thyroid nodule (not recorded which). Some clones in this sample may be carry-over from other donors' samples.

In its sample, this clone was seen a few times. The chain employs TRBV6-2 or TRBV6-3 and TRBJ1-1; D not resolved. Trimming shortened V by 2 bases and J by 4 bases, and 14 bases separated the two germline ends. The CDR3 loop spans 15 amino acids. CDR1 and CDR2 (germline): MNHEY, SVGEGT. The CDR3 region is CASSYVSGGSTEAFF. The CDR3, as DNA: TGTGCCAGCAGTTACGTTTCAGGTGGGAGCACTGAAGCTTTCTTT.

The chain has TRBV5-1 and TRBJ2-3, with D possibly being TRBD1 (6 bases). This CDR3 is 13 amino acids long. Germline lookup yields CDR1 SGHRS and CDR2 YFSETQ. V gave up 4 bases and J gave up 2 bases, with 8 bases separating them. The CDR3 here is CASSRGFTDTQYF. The DNA for the CDR3 is TGCGCCAGCAGCAGGGGGTTCACAGATACGCAGTATTTT.

V and J are TRBV3-1 and TRBJ1-4; D is unresolved. The CDR3 is made up of 15 amino acids. V shed 0 bases and J shed 8 bases, with 13 bases lying between them. Looked up from germline, CDR1 is LGHDT and CDR2 is YNNKEL (reference sequence). CDR3 bases: TGTGCCAGCAGCCAAGAGGGGAGGGAGGGCGAAAAACTGTTTTTT. This sequence encodes CASSQEGREGEKLFF.

The V call is TRBV19, the J call TRBJ2-7, with D possibly being TRBD2 (6 bases). The CDR3 loop spans 17 amino acids. V was clipped by 2 bases and J by 2 bases, with 19 bases between them. CDR1 is LNHDA and CDR2 is SQIVND in the germline V gene (reference sequence). The CDR3 bases are TGTGCCAGTAGTATATTGGGTAGGCTAGCGTCTACCTACGAGCAGTACTTC. It encodes CASSILGRLASTYEQYF.

This clone was counted between two and nine times. V and J are TRBV9 and TRBJ2-1; 13 bases agree with TRBD2. Germline loops: CDR1 SGDLS, CDR2 YYNGEE. This CDR3 has 16 amino acids. With 0 bases clipped from V and 9 bases from J, the junction kept 6 bases outside the gene matches. The CDR3 protein is CASSVGLGLAGAEQFF. CDR3 DNA sequence: TGTGCCAGCAGCGTAGGATTAGGACTAGCGGGAGCTGAGCAGTTCTTC.